These T cell receptor beta chains were read from a single sample in a study of shared clonotypes between healthy human individuals. The protocol was immunoSEQ multiplex PCR, while the TCRdb copy is restricted to in-frame clones and leaves out a portion. The sample includes about 2.2 million clones, about 93% of them seen just once. The sequenced material came from naive CD8+ T cells from PBMCs. These receptors originate from a man aged 18 to 29 in good health. Some clones in this sample may be carry-over from other donors' samples. The CDR3 runs from the conserved cysteine through the conserved F or W. The D gene is left open where the match is weak. Only part of the rows carry a size: once, few, many, or a class if the clone is expanded.

>TRBJ1-3|TRBV19|.|.
CASSIAAYSGNTIYF
TGTGCCAGTAGTATAGCGGCATACTCTGGAAACACCATATATTTT
>TRBJ1-2|TRBV7-2|TRBD1|.
CASSSRHPGQNYGYTF
TGTGCCAGCAGCTCAAGACATCCGGGACAGAACTATGGCTACACCTTC
>TRBJ1-1|TRBV9|.|.
CASSAGPNTEAFF
TGTGCCAGCAGCGCCGGACCGAACACTGAAGCTTTCTTT
>TRBJ2-3|TRBV4-3|TRBD1|.
CASSQEYRGDTQYF
TGCGCCAGCAGCCAAGAATACAGGGGTGATACGCAGTATTTT
>TRBJ2-7|TRBV5-6|.|.
CASTLSPDYEQYF
TGTGCCAGCACTTTGAGCCCGGACTACGAGCAGTACTTC
>TRBJ2-7|TRBV6-5|TRBD1|.
CASSNPTGTSHEQYF
TGTGCCAGCAGTAACCCGACAGGGACGTCCCACGAGCAGTACTTC
>TRBJ1-4|TRBV15|.|.
CATSRPIAPGNEKLFF
TGTGCCACCAGCAGACCCATTGCCCCAGGAAATGAAAAACTGTTTTTT
>TRBJ2-1|TRBV9|TRBD2|.
CASSEGLAGSYNEQFF
TGTGCCAGCAGCGAAGGACTAGCGGGAAGTTACAATGAGCAGTTCTTC
>TRBJ2-7|TRBV5-1|TRBD1|.
CASSPGRIRGGLEQYF
TGCGCCAGCAGCCCGGGGCGGATTCGAGGGGGCCTCGAGCAGTACTTC
>TRBJ2-6|TRBV30|.|.
CAWSVLGGGFATPGANVLTF
TGTGCCTGGAGTGTACTCGGGGGCGGGTTTGCTACCCCTGGGGCCAACGTCCTGACTTTC
>TRBJ2-2|TRBV7-9|TRBD2|.
CASSFLLAEKNTGELFF
TGTGCCAGCAGCTTCTTACTAGCGGAGAAGAACACCGGGGAGCTGTTTTTT
>TRBJ2-7|TRBV2|TRBD1|.
CASSGGQGYEQYF
TGTGCCAGCAGTGGGGGACAGGGCTACGAGCAGTACTTC
>TRBJ2-7|TRBV13|TRBD2|once
CASSVGLAREQYF
TGTGCCAGCAGCGTCGGACTAGCCCGCGAGCAGTACTTC
>TRBJ2-7|TRBV28|.|.
CASSPRSYEQYF
TGTGCCAGCAGCCCCCGCTCCTACGAGCAGTACTTC
>TRBJ1-4|TRBV7-9|.|.
CASSSIPDRGNEKLFF
TGTGCCAGCAGCTCGATCCCGGACAGAGGAAATGAAAAACTGTTTTTT
>TRBJ2-1|TRBV7-9|TRBD2|.
CASSLEVWTSGGEQFF
TGTGCCAGCAGCTTAGAGGTTTGGACTAGCGGCGGTGAGCAGTTCTTC
>TRBJ2-3|TRBV18|TRBD1|.
CASSPRTGAGLPDTQYF
TGTGCCAGCTCACCACGGACAGGGGCCGGCCTTCCAGATACGCAGTATTTT
>TRBJ2-7|TRBV7-6|TRBD2|.
CASSLISGRANEQYF
TGTGCCAGCAGCTTAATTAGCGGGAGGGCCAACGAGCAGTACTTC
>TRBJ2-1|TRBV21-1|.|.
CASSKGTPWLYNEQFF
TGTGCCAGCAGCAAAGGGACCCCCTGGCTCTACAATGAGCAGTTCTTC
>TRBJ2-3|TRBV15|TRBD2|.
CATSREHSGSTDTQYF
TGTGCCACCAGCAGAGAACATAGCGGGAGTACAGATACGCAGTATTTT
>TRBJ2-7|TRBV18|.|.
CASSPGQTYEQYF
TGTGCCAGCTCACCAGGGCAGACCTACGAGCAGTACTTC
>TRBJ2-1|TRBV19|TRBD2|.
CASTLLAGGSHEQFF
TGTGCCAGTACCTTACTAGCGGGAGGTTCCCATGAGCAGTTCTTC
>TRBJ2-7|TRBV5-4|TRBD2|once
CASSLQAGGPREQYF
TGTGCCAGCAGCTTACAAGCGGGAGGGCCGAGGGAGCAGTACTTC
>TRBJ2-3|TRBV7-2|.|.
CASSPRLGGTDTQYF
TGTGCCAGCAGCCCCCGTTTAGGCGGCACAGATACGCAGTATTTT
>TRBJ2-2|TRBV30|TRBD2|.
CAWSVPSGMIPGELFF
TGTGCCTGGAGTGTACCCAGCGGGATGATACCCGGGGAGCTGTTTTTT
>TRBJ1-4|TRBV15|.|.
CATSTSAVPTNEKLFF
TGTGCCACCAGCACCTCGGCAGTTCCAACTAATGAAAAACTGTTTTTT
>TRBJ2-1|TRBV7-9|.|once
CASRNPNRVLGNEQFF
TGTGCCAGCAGGAACCCAAACAGGGTATTGGGTAATGAGCAGTTCTTC
>TRBJ1-4|TRBV10-2|.|.
CASSEGYEKLFF
TGCGCCAGCAGTGAGGGGTATGAAAAACTGTTTTTT
>TRBJ2-1|TRBV7-8|.|.
CASSPFSEGVQNEQFF
TGTGCCAGCAGCCCCTTTTCGGAGGGGGTCCAAAATGAGCAGTTCTTC
>TRBJ2-7|TRBV12-5|TRBD2|.
CASSSGGVEQYF
TGTGCTAGTTCTAGCGGGGGTGTAGAGCAGTACTTC
>TRBJ2-3|TRBV7-9|TRBD1|.
CASSFHSTGSPDTQYF
TGTGCCAGCAGTTTTCATTCGACAGGGTCGCCAGATACGCAGTATTTT